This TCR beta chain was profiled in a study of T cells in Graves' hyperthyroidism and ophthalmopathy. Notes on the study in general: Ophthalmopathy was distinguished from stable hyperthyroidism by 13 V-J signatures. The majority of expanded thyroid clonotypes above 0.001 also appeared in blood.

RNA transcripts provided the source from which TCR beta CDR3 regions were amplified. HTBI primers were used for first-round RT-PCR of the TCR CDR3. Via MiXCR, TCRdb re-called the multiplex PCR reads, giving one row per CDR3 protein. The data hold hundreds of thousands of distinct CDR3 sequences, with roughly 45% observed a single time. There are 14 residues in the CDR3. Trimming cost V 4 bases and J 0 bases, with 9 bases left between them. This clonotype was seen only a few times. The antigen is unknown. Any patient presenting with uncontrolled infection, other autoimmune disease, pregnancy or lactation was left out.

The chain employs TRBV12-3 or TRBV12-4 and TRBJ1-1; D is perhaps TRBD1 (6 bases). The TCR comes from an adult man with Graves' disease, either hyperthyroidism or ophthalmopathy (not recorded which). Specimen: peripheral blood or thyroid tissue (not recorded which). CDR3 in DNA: TGTGCCAGCAGTTACACAGGGATGAACACTGAAGCTTTCTTT. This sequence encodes CASSYTGMNTEAFF.